Sequencing of this TCR beta chain was carried out in a study of T-cell reconstitution after alpha-beta-depleted transplantation in children (dated by TCRdb to 2016 to 2017). Regarding the research as a whole: Using TCR repertoire profiling, the study followed T-cell immune reconstitution in a quantitative way in children after TCRalphabeta/CD19-depleted allogeneic hematopoietic cell transplantation.

This clonotype came up a few times. There is no known antigen for this receptor. Base qualities are not recorded, but no much larger clone differs from it by a single base. To prepare the library, PCR was applied. Sequencer: Illumina HiSeq 2500. Molecular barcoding was employed in the preparation of TCR libraries, with unique molecular identifiers being used to normalize TCRbeta repertoire quantification. Through fastp at Q25 and MiXCR, TCRdb rebuilt clones from the public reads, retaining in-frame beta chains. Every distinct CDR3 protein forms one entry, paired with its most common genes and DNA. The sample contains 200,000 to 250,000 distinct CDR3 sequences, roughly 10% of them found a single time. 5% to 7% of the sample lies in the top ten. Including cysteine and phenylalanine, the CDR3 has 14 amino acids. Of all the DNA, just the CDR3 is kept, 42 bases in frame from base 1. V is cut by 0 bases and J by 4 bases, and the space between the germline ends is 10 bases. CDR1 and CDR2, looked up from the germline V gene, are SGDLS and YYNGEE.

The origin of this receptor is a human donor who donated a stem cell graft to a child with acute lymphoblastic leukemia. The chain couples TRBV9 to TRBJ1-1; perhaps TRBD1 is the D gene, with 5 bases matching. The sequencing used PBMCs from the stem cell graft donor, collected from the stem cell graft. The nucleotide sequence reads as follows: TGTGCCAGCAGCGTAGGTGGGGGAAGCACTGAAGCTTTCTTT. This codes for CASSVGGGSTEAFF.